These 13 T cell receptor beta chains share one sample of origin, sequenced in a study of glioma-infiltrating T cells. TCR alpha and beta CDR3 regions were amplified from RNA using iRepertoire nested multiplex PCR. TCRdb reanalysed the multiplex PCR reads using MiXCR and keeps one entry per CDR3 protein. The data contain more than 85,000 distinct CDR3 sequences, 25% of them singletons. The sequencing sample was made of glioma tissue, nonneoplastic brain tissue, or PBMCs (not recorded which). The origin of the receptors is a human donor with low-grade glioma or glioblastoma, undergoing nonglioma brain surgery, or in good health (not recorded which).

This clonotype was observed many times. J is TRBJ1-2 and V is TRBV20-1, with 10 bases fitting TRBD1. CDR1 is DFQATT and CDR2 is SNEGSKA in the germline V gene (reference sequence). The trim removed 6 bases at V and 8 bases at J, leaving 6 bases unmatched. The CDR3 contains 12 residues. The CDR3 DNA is TGCAGTGCGAGACAGGGGGCGCAGGGCTACACCTTC. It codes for CSARQGAQGYTF.

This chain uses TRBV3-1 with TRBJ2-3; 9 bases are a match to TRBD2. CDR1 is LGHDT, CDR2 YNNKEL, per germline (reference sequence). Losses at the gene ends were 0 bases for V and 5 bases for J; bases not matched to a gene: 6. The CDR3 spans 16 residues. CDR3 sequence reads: CASSQDPAGGEDTQYF. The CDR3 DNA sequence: TGTGCCAGCAGCCAAGATCCAGCGGGAGGTGAAGATACGCAGTATTTT.

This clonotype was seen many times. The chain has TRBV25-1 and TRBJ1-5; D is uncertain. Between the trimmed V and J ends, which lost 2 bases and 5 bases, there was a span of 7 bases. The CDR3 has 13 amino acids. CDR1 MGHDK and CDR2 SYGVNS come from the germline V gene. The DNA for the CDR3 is TGTGCCAGCAGTGAAAATTTAGATCAGCCCCAGCATTTT. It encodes CASSENLDQPQHF.

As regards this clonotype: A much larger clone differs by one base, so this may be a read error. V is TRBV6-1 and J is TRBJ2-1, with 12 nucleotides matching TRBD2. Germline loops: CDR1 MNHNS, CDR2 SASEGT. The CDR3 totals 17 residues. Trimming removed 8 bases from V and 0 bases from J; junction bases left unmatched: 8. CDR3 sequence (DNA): TGTGCCAGCGGGGGACTAGCGGGTTCGAGCTCCTACAATGAGCAGTTCTTC. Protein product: CASGGLAGSSSYNEQFF.

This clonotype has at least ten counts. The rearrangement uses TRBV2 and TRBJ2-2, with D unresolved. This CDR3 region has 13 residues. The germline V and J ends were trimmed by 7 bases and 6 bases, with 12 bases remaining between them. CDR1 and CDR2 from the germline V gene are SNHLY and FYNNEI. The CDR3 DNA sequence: TGTGCCAGCAATACATACATGGCCGGGGAGCTGTTTTTT. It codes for CASNTYMAGELFF.

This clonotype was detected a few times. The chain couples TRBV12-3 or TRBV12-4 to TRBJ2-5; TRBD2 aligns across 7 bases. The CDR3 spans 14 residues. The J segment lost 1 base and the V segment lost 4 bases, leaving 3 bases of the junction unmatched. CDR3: CASSYGGSQETQYF. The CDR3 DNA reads TGTGCCAGCAGTTACGGGGGGTCCCAAGAGACCCAGTACTTC.

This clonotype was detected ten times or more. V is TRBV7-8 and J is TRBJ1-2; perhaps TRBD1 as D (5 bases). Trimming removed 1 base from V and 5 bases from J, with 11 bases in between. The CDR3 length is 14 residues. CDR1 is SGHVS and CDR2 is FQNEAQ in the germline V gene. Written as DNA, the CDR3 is TGTGCCAGCAGCTTAGTTGAGGGGAGATATGGCTACACCTTC. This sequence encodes CASSLVEGRYGYTF.

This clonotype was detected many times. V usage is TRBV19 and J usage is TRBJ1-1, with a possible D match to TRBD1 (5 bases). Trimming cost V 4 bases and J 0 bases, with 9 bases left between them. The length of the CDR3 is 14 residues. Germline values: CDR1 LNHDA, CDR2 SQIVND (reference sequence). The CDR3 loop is CASSTGTVNTEAFF. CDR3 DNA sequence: TGTGCCAGTAGTACGGGGACGGTGAACACTGAAGCTTTCTTT.

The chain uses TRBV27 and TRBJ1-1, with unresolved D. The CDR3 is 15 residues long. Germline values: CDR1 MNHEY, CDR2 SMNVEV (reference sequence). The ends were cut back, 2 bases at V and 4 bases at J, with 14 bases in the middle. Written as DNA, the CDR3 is TGTGCCAGCAGTTTACCGGTACAGATGGGCACTGAAGCTTTCTTT. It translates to CASSLPVQMGTEAFF.

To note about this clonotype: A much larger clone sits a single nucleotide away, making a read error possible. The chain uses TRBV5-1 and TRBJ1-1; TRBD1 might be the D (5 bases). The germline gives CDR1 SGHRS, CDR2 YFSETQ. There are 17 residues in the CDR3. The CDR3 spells CASSLDPYKGWGTKAFF. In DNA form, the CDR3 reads TGCGCCAGCAGCTTGGACCCTTACAAGGGCTGGGGCACTAAAGCTTTCTTT.

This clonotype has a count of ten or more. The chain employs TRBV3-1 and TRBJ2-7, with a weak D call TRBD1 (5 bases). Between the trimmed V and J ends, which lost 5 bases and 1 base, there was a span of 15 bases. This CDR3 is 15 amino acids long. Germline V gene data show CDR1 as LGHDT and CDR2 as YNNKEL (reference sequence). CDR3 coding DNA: TGTGCCAGCAGCGAATATTCGAGACAGTCCTACGAGCAGTACTTC. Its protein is CASSEYSRQSYEQYF.

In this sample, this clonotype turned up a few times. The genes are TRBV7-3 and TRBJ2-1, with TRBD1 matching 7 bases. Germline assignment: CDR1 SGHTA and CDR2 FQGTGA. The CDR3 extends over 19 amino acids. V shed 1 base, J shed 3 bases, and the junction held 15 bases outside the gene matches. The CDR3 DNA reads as TGTGCCAGCAGCTTAATCGGGACAGCCGCGAAGACTGACTACAATGAGCAGTTCTTC. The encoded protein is CASSLIGTAAKTDYNEQFF.

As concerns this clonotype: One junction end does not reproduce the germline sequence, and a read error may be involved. The CDR3 DNA sequence: TGTACCAGCAGCTTAGGAACTAGCACAGATACGCAGTATTTT. Its translation: CTSSLGTSTDTQYF. This chain uses TRBV7-8 with TRBJ2-3; D gene unclear. The V gene's germline CDR1 is SGHVS and CDR2 FQNEAQ. This CDR3 is built from 14 residues.